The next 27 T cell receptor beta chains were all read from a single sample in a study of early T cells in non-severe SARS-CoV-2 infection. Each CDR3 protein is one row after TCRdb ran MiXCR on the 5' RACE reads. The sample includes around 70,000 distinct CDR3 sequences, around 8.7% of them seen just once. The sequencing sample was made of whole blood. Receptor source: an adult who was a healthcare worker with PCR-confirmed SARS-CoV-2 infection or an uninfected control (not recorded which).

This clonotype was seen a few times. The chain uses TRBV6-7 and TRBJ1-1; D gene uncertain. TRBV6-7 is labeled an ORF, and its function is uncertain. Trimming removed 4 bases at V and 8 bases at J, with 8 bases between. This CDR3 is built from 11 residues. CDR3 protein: CASSWTGEAFF. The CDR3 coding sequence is TGTGCCAGCAGTTGGACCGGGGAAGCTTTCTTT.

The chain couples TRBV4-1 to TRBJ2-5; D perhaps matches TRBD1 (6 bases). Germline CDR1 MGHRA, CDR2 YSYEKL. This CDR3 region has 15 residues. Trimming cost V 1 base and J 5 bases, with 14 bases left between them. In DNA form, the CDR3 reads TGCGCCAGCAGCCAAGGACGAAGGGGGTTGGAGACCCAGTACTTC. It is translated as CASSQGRRGLETQYF.

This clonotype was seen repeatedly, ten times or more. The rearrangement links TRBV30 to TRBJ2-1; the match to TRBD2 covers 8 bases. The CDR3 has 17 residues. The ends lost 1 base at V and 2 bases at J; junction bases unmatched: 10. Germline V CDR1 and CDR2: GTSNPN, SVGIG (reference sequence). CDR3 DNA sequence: TGTGCCTGGAGTGGGATTAGCGGGAAGATTACCTACAATGAGCAGTTCTTC. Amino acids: CAWSGISGKITYNEQFF.

In DNA form, the CDR3 reads TGTGCCAGCAGTGAAAACCGGGGGATCCAAGAGACCCAGTACTTC. It specifies CASSENRGIQETQYF. V usage is TRBV2 and J usage is TRBJ2-5, with D perhaps TRBD2 (6 bases). V dropped 2 bases and J dropped 1 base, with 11 bases sitting between them. Germline V gene lookup returns CDR1 SNHLY and CDR2 FYNNEI. The CDR3 consists of 15 residues. The variable domain in full, with the rest retrieved from reference TRBV2 and TRBJ2-5, is EPEVTQTPSHQVTQMGQEVILRCVPISNHLYFYWYRQILGQKVEFLVSFYNNEISEKSEIFDDQFSVERPDGSNFTLKIRSTKLEDSAMYFCASSENRGIQETQYFGPGTRLLVL.

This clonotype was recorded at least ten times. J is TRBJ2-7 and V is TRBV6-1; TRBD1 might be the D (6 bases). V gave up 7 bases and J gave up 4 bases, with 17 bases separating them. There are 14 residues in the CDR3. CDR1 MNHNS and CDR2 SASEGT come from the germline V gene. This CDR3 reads CASKESGTPYEQYF. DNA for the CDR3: TGTGCCAGCAAAGAATCCGGGACACCGTACGAGCAGTACTTC.

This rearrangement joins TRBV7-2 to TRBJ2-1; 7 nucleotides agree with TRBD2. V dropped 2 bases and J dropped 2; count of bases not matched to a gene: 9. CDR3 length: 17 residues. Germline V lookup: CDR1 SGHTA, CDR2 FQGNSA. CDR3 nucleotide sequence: TGTGCCAGCAGCTTACAGGTGGGAGGGCCGCCCTACAATGAGCAGTTCTTC. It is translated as CASSLQVGGPPYNEQFF.

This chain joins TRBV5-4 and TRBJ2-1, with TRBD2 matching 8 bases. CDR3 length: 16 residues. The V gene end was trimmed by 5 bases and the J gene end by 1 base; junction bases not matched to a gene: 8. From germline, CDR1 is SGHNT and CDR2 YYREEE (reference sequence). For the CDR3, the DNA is TGTGCCAGCAGTTCGGGGGGGGCGGCTTCCTACAATGAGCAGTTCTTC. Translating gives CASSSGGAASYNEQFF.

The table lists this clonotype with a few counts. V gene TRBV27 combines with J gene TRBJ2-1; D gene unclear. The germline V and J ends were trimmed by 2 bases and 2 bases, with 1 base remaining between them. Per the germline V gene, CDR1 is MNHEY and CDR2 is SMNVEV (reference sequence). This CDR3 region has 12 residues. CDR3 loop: CASSLPYNEQFF. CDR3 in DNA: TGTGCCAGCAGTTTACCCTACAATGAGCAGTTCTTC.

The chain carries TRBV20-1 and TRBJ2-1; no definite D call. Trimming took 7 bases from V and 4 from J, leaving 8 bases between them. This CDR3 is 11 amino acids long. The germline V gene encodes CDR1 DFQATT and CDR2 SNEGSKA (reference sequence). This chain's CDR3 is CSVVGYNEQFF. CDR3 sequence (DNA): TGCAGTGTTGTCGGATACAATGAGCAGTTCTTC.

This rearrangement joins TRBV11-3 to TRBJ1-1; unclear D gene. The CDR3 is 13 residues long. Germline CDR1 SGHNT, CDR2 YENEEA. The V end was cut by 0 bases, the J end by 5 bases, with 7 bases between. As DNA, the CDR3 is TGTGCCAGCAGCTTAGATCTCCGTACTGAAGCTTTCTTT. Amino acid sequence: CASSLDLRTEAFF.

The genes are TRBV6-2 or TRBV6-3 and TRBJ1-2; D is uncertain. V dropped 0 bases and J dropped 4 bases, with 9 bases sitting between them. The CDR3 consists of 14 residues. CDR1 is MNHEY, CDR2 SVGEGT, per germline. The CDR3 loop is CASSYSSQLYGYTF. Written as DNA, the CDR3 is TGTGCCAGCAGTTACTCGTCCCAGCTCTATGGCTACACCTTC.

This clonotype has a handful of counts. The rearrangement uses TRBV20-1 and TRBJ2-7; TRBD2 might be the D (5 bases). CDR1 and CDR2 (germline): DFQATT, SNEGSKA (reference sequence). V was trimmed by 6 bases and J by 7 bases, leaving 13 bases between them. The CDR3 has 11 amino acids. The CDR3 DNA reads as TGCAGTGCCTCCCCCACGGGGGAGCAGTACTTC. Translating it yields CSASPTGEQYF.

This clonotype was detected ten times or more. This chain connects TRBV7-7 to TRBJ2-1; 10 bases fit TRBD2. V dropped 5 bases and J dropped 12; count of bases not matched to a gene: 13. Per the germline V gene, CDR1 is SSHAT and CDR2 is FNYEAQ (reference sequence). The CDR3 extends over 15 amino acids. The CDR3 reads CASSPSTSGVRMQFF. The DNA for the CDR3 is TGTGCCAGCAGCCCGAGCACTAGCGGGGTCCGGATGCAGTTCTTC.

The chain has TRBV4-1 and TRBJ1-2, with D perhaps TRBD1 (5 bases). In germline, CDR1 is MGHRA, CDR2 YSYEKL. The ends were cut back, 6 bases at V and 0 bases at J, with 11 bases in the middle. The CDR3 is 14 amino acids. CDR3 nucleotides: TGCGCCAGCAGAGGCAGGGAGACTAACTATGGCTACACCTTC. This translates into CASRGRETNYGYTF.

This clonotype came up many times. For the CDR3, the DNA is TGTGCCAGCAGTTTAGGAGGCATGCGGGCCGTTAACACTGAAGCTTTCTTT. Protein product: CASSLGGMRAVNTEAFF. The chain has TRBV28 and TRBJ1-1; D is ambiguous. Trimming shortened V by 2 bases and J by 2 bases, and 18 bases separated the two germline ends. CDR3 length: 17 amino acids. Germline CDR1 is MDHEN and CDR2 is SYDVKM.

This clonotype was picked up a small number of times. The CDR3 DNA is TGTGCCAGCAGTGGTTACAGGGGGCCGTCAGCCACAGATACGCAGTATTTT. Residues: CASSGYRGPSATDTQYF. V gene TRBV12-3 or TRBV12-4 combines with J gene TRBJ2-3, with 9 bases lining up with TRBD1. The CDR3 sequence is 17 residues long. The J segment lost 2 bases and the V segment lost 5 bases, leaving 11 bases of the junction unmatched.

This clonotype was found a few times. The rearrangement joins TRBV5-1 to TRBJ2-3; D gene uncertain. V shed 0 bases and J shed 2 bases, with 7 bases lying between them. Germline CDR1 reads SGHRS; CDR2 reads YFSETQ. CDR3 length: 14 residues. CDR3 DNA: TGCGCCAGCAGCTTGGCGCCACCCACAGATACGCAGTATTTT. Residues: CASSLAPPTDTQYF.

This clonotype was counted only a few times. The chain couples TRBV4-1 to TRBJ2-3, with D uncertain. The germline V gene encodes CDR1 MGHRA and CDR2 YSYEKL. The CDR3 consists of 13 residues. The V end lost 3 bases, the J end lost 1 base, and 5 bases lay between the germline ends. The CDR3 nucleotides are TGCGCCAGCAGCCAGCAGGGCACAGATACGCAGTATTTT. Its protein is CASSQQGTDTQYF.

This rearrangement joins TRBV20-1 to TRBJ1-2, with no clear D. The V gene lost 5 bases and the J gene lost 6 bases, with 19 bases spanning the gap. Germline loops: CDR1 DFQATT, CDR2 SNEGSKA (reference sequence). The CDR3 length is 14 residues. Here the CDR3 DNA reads TGCAGTGCTCCGACCGTAGGCGTCCGAAATGGCTACACCTTC. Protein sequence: CSAPTVGVRNGYTF.

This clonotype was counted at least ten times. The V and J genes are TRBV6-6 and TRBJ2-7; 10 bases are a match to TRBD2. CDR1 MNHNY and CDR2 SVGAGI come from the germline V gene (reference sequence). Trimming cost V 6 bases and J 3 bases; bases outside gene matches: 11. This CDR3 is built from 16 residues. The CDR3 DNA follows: TGTGCCAGCAGCCCCACCCTTACTAGCGGGAACTACGAGCAGTACTTC. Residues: CASSPTLTSGNYEQYF.

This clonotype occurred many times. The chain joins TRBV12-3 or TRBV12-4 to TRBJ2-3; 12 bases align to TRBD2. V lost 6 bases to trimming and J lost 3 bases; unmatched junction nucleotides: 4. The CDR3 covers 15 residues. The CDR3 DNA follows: TGTGCCAGCAGGCTGACTAGCGGGAGAACAGATACGCAGTATTTT. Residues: CASRLTSGRTDTQYF.

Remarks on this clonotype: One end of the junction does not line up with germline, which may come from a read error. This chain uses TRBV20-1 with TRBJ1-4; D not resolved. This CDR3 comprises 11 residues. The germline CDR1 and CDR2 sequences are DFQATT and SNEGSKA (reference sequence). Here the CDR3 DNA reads TGCAGTGCTAGAATATTTGACAAACTGCTTTTT. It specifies CSARIFDKLLF.

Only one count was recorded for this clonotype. The CDR3 spells CSATSGQETQYF. Written as DNA, the CDR3 is TGCAGTGCTACTTCCGGCCAAGAGACCCAGTACTTC. The chain joins TRBV20-1 to TRBJ2-5; D remains ambiguous. Germline V gene data show CDR1 as DFQATT and CDR2 as SNEGSKA (reference sequence). V lost 4 bases and J lost 1, with 7 bases in between. CDR3 length equals 12 residues.

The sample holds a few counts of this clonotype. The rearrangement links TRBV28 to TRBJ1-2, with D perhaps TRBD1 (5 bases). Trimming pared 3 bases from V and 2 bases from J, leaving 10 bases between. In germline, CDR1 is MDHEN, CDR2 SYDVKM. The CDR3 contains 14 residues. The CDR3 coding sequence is TGTGCCAGCAGTTTTTCCGGGGACAACTATGGCTACACCTTC. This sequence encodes CASSFSGDNYGYTF.

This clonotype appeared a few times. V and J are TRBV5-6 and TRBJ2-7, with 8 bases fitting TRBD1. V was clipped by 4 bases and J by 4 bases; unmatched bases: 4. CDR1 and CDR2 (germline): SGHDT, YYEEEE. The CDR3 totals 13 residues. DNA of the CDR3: TGTGCCAGCAGCCCGGACAGGGCTTACGAGCAGTACTTC. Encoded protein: CASSPDRAYEQYF.

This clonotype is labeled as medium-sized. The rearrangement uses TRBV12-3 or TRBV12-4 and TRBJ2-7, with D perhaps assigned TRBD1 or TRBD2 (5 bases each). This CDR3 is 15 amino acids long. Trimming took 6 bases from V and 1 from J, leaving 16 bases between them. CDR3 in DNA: TGTGCCAGCAGAAACTACCGGGACCCTTCCTACGAGCAGTACTTC. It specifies CASRNYRDPSYEQYF.

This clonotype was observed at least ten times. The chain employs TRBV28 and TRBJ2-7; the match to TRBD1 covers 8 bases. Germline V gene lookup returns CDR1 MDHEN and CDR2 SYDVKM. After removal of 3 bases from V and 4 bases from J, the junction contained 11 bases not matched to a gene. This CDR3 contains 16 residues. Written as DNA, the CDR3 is TGTGCCAGCAGTTTGACACCCGGTGGACAGGGTTACGAGCAGTACTTC. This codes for CASSLTPGGQGYEQYF.